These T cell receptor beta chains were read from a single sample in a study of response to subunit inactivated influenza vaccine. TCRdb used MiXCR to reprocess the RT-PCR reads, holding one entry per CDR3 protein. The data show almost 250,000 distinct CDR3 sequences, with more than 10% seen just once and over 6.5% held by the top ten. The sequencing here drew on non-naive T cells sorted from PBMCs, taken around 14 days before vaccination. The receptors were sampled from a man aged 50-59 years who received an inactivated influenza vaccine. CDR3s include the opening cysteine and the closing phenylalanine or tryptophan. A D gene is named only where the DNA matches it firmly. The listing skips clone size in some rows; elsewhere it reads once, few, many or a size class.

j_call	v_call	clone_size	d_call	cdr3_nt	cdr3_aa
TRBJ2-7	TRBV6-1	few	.	TGTGCCAGCAGCCGCGGACCTATCTACGAGCAGTACTTC	CASSRGPIYEQYF
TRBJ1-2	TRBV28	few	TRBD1	TGTGCCAGCCGGGACAGGGGGCAGGTCTATGGCTACACCTTC	CASRDRGQVYGYTF
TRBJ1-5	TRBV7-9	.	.	TGTGCCAGCAGCCAACCCCCAATGGTGCCCCAGCATTTT	CASSQPPMVPQHF
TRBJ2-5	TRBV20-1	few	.	TGCAGTGCCATTGGGGCCAGAACCCAAGAGACCCAGTACTTC	CSAIGARTQETQYF
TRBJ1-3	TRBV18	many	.	TGTGCCAGCTCCCCTGACAGCTCCATTGGAAACACCATATATTTT	CASSPDSSIGNTIYF
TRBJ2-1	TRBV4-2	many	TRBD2	TGTGCCAGCAGCCAACGGGGGGGCCTGTCCTACAATGAGCAGTTCTTC	CASSQRGGLSYNEQFF
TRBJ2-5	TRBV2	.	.	TGTGCCAGGGTTTTCGGGGATACAGTCAAGGAGACCCAGTACTTC	CARVFGDTVKETQYF
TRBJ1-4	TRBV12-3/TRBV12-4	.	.	TGTGCCAGCAGTATAAGGACAGCTACTAATGAAAAACTGTTTTTT	CASSIRTATNEKLFF
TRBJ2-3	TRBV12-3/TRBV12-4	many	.	TGTGCCAGCAGTCAAGGGTGGTGGGTGAGCACAGATACGCAGTATTTT	CASSQGWWVSTDTQYF
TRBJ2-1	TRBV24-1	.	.	TGTGCCACCAGTGAACCCGGGGCGAGCTCCTACAATGAGCAGTTCTTC	CATSEPGASSYNEQFF
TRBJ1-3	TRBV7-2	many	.	TGTGCCAGCAGCTTAGCGCAGGGTCGTAACACCATATATTTT	CASSLAQGRNTIYF
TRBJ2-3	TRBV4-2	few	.	TGTGCCAGCAGCCTCGACATGCAAGATACGCAGTATTTT	CASSLDMQDTQYF
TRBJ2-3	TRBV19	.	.	TGTGCCAGTAGTAACCGGGAACCCACAGATACGCAGTATTTT	CASSNREPTDTQYF
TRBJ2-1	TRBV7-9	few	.	TGTGCCAGCAGAGCGCTAGCGACGAAGATCATAGGGAATGAGCAGTTCTTC	CASRALATKIIGNEQFF
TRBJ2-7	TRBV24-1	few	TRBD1	TGTGCCACCAGGGCAGGGGGCTCGACCGAGCAGTACTTC	CATRAGGSTEQYF
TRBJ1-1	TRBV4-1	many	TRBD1	TGCGCCAGCAGCCAAGGGGGGCTAGGGACAGCAATCACTGAAGCTTTCTTT	CASSQGGLGTAITEAFF
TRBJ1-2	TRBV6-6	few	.	TGTGCCAGCAGTTACCCCGGGGGTAGCTACACCTTC	CASSYPGGSYTF
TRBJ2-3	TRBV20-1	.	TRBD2	TGCAGTGCCCGACTAGCGGAGTCCACAGATACGCAGTATTTT	CSARLAESTDTQYF
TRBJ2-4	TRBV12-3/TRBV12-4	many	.	TGTGCCAGCAGTACCACGGGGAACATTCAGTACTTC	CASSTTGNIQYF
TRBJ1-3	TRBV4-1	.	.	TGCGCCAGCAGCCAACAACAGGGTCCCTCTGGAAACACCATATATTTT	CASSQQQGPSGNTIYF
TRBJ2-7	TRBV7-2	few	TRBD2	TGTGCCAGCAGACGGGGGGGCTACGAGCAGTACTTC	CASRRGGYEQYF
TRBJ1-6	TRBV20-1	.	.	TGCAGTGCTAGAGATCCCGCAGGGGCCTCACCCCTCCACTTT	CSARDPAGASPLHF
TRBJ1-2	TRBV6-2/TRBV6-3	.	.	TGTGCCAGCAGGACCATCGAATGGACGGGCTATGGCTACACCTTC	CASRTIEWTGYGYTF
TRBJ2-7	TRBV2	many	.	TGTGCCAGCACTTATTCGCCGACAGCTCCTTTCCTCGAGCAGTACTTC	CASTYSPTAPFLEQYF
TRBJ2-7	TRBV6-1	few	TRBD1	TGTGCCAGCAGAAAGACAGGGGGAGGCGAGCAGTACTTC	CASRKTGGGEQYF
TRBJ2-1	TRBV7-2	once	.	TGTGCCAGCAGCTTAGCAGTAGGCAGGGTCAATGAGCAGTTCTTC	CASSLAVGRVNEQFF
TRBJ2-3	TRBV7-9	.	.	TGTGCCAGCAGCTTGTTCTCGGCAGATACGCAGTATTTT	CASSLFSADTQYF
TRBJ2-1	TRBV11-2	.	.	TGTGCCAGCAGCTTATCACTAGCAGACAATGAGCAGTTCTTC	CASSLSLADNEQFF
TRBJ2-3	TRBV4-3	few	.	TGCGCCAGCAGCCAAGATCCGGCTGGGGCGGGGAACACAGATACGCAGTATTTT	CASSQDPAGAGNTDTQYF
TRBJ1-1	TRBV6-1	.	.	TGTGCCAGCAAAGAACCCGGGATGAACACTGAAGCTTTCTTT	CASKEPGMNTEAFF
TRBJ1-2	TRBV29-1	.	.	TGCAGCGTTGGAGGGACGGGAAGGGGCTACACCTTC	CSVGGTGRGYTF
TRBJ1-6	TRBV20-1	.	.	TGCAGTGCTCCCAGTTTGGACAGCCCTGGGACTTCACCCCTCCACTTT	CSAPSLDSPGTSPLHF
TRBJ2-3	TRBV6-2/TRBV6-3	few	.	TGTGCCAGCCTCCGGTCAATACAGGGCAGCACAGATACGCAGTATTTT	CASLRSIQGSTDTQYF
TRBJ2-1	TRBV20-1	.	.	TGCAGTGCTAGAGATATTTACCCAGCCGAAACCTACAATGAGCAGTTCTTC	CSARDIYPAETYNEQFF
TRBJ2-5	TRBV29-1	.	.	TGCAGCGTCGATCAAGGAGAGACCCAGTACTTC	CSVDQGETQYF
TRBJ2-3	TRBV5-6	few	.	TGTGCCAGCAGCTTGATCGTGACAAGCACAGATACGCAGTATTTT	CASSLIVTSTDTQYF
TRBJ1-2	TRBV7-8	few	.	TGTGCCAGCAGCTTAGATCGGGGGATAAACTATGGCTACACCTTC	CASSLDRGINYGYTF
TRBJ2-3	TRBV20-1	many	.	TGCAGTGCTAGGAGGGACGCCACAGATACGCAGTATTTT	CSARRDATDTQYF
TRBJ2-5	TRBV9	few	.	TGTGCCAGCAGCGCCGCGGGGGCTGGGGAGACCCAGTACTTC	CASSAAGAGETQYF
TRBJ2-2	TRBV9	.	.	TGTGCCAGCAGCGTAGGGGGGGTCTCGACCGGGGAGCTGTTTTTT	CASSVGGVSTGELFF
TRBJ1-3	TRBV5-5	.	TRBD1	TGTGCCAGCAGCTCAGGGGGGTCCAGAAACACCATATATTTT	CASSSGGSRNTIYF
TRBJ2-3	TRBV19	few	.	TGTGCCAGTAGTTCTAGCTCCGCCACAGATACGCAGTATTTT	CASSSSSATDTQYF
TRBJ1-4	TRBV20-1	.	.	TGCAGTGCTCGCGAAACCGGTGAAAAACTGTTTTTT	CSARETGEKLFF
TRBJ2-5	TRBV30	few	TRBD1	TGTGCCTGGAGTGACGGACAGGGATCTTTCCTATTTTCGGAGACCCAGTACTTC	CAWSDGQGSFLFSETQYF
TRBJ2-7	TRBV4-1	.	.	TGCGCCAGCAGCCCCCGGGACGAGGTGAGCGAGCAGTACTTC	CASSPRDEVSEQYF
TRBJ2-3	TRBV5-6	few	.	TGTGCCAGCAGCCGGGTGGGGAATACGCAGTATTTT	CASSRVGNTQYF
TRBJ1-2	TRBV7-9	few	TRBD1	TGTGCCAGCAGCCCCGGGACAGGGGTTGGCTACACCTTC	CASSPGTGVGYTF
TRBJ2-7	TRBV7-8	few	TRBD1	TGTGCCAGCAGCCCCGGGACAGGGGCGACCTACGAGCAGTACTTC	CASSPGTGATYEQYF
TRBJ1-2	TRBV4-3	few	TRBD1	TGCGCCAGCAGCCAAGAGCACAGGGGAGTCGAGGGCTACACCTTC	CASSQEHRGVEGYTF
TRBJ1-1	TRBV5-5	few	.	TGTGCCAGCAGCCTCGTAGGTCTCAACACTGAAGCTTTCTTT	CASSLVGLNTEAFF
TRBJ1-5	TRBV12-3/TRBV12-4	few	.	TGTGCCAGCAGTGCTGCGAGCAATCAGCCCCAGCATTTT	CASSAASNQPQHF
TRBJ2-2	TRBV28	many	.	TGTGCCAGCAGTTTATCTGAGGTCGGGGACACCGGGGAGCTGTTTTTT	CASSLSEVGDTGELFF
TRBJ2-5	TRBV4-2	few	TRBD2	TGTGCCAGCAGCCTAGCGGGGGGGGCCCGAGAGACCCAGTACTTC	CASSLAGGARETQYF
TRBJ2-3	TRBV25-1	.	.	TGTGCCAGCAGACAGTTCAGCACAGATACGCAGTATTTT	CASRQFSTDTQYF
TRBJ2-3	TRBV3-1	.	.	TGTGCCAGCAGCCCGAGCGCGTCCAGCACAGATACGCAGTATTTT	CASSPSASSTDTQYF